This entry is about one TCR beta chain. Authors' methods: Amplification from reference gene primers served as the basis for estimated nucleated cell counts. Clones were read by immunoSEQ multiplex PCR, and TCRdb kept only the in-frame ones, dropping some. V and J calls and clone size follow that table, whereas D and trimming were derived from the DNA. The table shows hundreds of thousands of clones, with around nine tenths occurring only once. This record comes from a study of blood T cell repertoires in COVID-19. Trimming removed 6 bases from V and 3 bases from J; junction bases left unmatched: 7. Germline V gives CDR1 PRHDT, CDR2 FYEKMQ (reference sequence). This CDR3 spans 14 amino acids.

This chain links TRBV13 with TRBJ2-5; TRBD2 agrees at 7 bases. This clonotype originated in a man aged 35 to 55 who had recovered from COVID-19. Source material: PBMCs or T cells enriched from blood (not recorded which). The CDR3 region has the DNA TGTGCCAGCAGTCATCTTGGGGGGGAAGAGACCCAGTACTTC. This encodes CASSHLGGEETQYF.